This TCR beta chain comes out of a study of neoadjuvant anti-PD-1 for oral cavity cancer. Method: immunoSEQ multiplex PCR; TCRdb's copy keeps in-frame clones and lacks some. Among about 79,000 clones listed, around four fifths were seen once. V lost 7 bases and J lost 1, with 17 bases in between. Germline-derived CDR1 and CDR2 are SNHLY and FYNNEI. This CDR3 spans 15 amino acids. The chain uses TRBV2 and TRBJ2-7; TRBD1 is a possible D gene (6 bases). The source is a person aged 40 to 85 with oral cavity squamous cell carcinoma. Sequencing used PBMCs, obtained before nivolumab (anti-PD-1) treatment. CDR3 nucleotides: TGTGCCAGCAAACGGACAGTTCTCTCTTCCTACGAGCAGTACTTC. It yields the protein CASKRTVLSSYEQYF.